This T cell receptor beta chain was observed in a study of vaccination and CD4 T cells after COVID-19. As for this clonotype: The target antigen is unknown.

As to treatment: roughly 10-day PBMC culture with coronavirus spike peptide pools or control peptides (ViraFEST assay). Cultured CD4+ T cell DNA underwent sequencing with the Oncomine TCR Beta short-read assay. Scientists extracted genomic DNA from CD4+ T cells grown in culture. TCRdb reprocessed the PCR reads with MiXCR, giving one entry per CDR3 protein. The sample shows a few thousand distinct CDR3 sequences, about a quarter of them seen only once. This CDR3 has 14 amino acids. Germline CDR1 LNHDA, CDR2 SQIVND (reference sequence). The V gene lost 0 bases and the J gene lost 4 bases, with 9 bases spanning the gap.

Sequences were obtained from CD4+ T cells from blood, cultured in vitro. V and J are TRBV19 and TRBJ1-2, with D tentatively TRBD1 (5 bases). The receptor was isolated from a human donor who had recovered from COVID-19. The CDR3 nucleotides are TGTGCCAGTAGTATAGAACGGGGCGGCTATGGCTACACCTTC. Protein sequence: CASSIERGGYGYTF.